What follows are 14 T cell receptor beta chains derived from one specimen sequenced in a study of T cell repertoires in cytomegalovirus infection. These receptors' targets are unknown. Each CDR3 protein gets one entry after TCRdb re-called the reads with MiXCR. The sample has fewer than 900,000 distinct CDR3 sequences; roughly 29% are singletons. Sequenced material: cultured CD8+ T cells from PBMCs, taken from culture after CMV antigen stimulation. The origin of the receptors is a human donor in good health (CMV status not recorded). Some clones in this sample may be carry-over from other donors' samples.

The J gene is TRBJ2-5, the V gene TRBV9, with 9 bases identical to TRBD2. Germline V gives CDR1 SGDLS, CDR2 YYNGEE. CDR3 size: 15 residues. J gave up 5 bases and V 0 bases, and 5 bases lay outside the gene matches. CDR3 amino acids: CASSVGGGARETQYF. For the CDR3, the DNA is TGTGCCAGCAGCGTAGGCGGGGGGGCCAGGGAGACCCAGTACTTC. The complete variable domain, with remaining parts taken from reference TRBV9 and TRBJ2-5, reads DSGVTQTPKHLITATGQRVTLRCSPRSGDLSVYWYQQSLDQGLQFLIQYYNGEERAKGNILERFSAQQFPDLHSELNLSSLELGDSALYFCASSVGGGARETQYFGPGTRLLVL.

The chain links TRBV4-1 to TRBJ1-2; TRBD1 might be the D (5 bases). Germline V CDR1 and CDR2: MGHRA, YSYEKL. The CDR3 covers 15 residues. V lost 0 bases, J lost 5 bases, and 13 bases lay in between. The CDR3 loop reads CASSQDGSRGYGYTF. The DNA for the CDR3 is TGCGCCAGCAGCCAAGATGGGTCTCGGGGGTATGGCTACACCTTC.

This clonotype was found many times. CDR3 DNA: TGTGCCATCAGTGGAGGGGGCGGTTTGGGGAACACTGAAGCTTTCTTT. This translates into CAISGGGGLGNTEAFF. The chain recombines TRBV10-3 with TRBJ1-1; 7 positions match TRBD1. CDR1 is ENHRY and CDR2 is SYGVKD in the germline V gene. Unmatched junction bases numbered 9, after V lost 4 bases and J lost 1 base. The CDR3 length is 16 residues.

The chain joins TRBV6-1 to TRBJ1-2; no firm D call. The CDR3 runs 14 residues. Looked up from germline, CDR1 is MNHNS and CDR2 is SASEGT. V lost 5 bases to trimming and J lost 4 bases, with 14 bases between them. CDR3 sequence: CASSNFTKGYGYTF. The DNA of the CDR3 is TGTGCCAGCAGTAATTTTACAAAGGGCTATGGCTACACCTTC.

This clonotype came up a few times. J is TRBJ2-5 and V is TRBV28, with a weak D call TRBD2 (5 bases). This CDR3 has 13 residues. V was pared by 6 bases and J by 1 base, with 9 bases between. From germline, CDR1 is MDHEN and CDR2 SYDVKM. The CDR3 DNA sequence: TGTGCCAGCAGACCGGGAATCCAAGAGACCCAGTACTTC. Translating gives CASRPGIQETQYF.

This clonotype appeared a single time. The chain is built from TRBV7-9 and TRBJ1-3, with D possibly matching TRBD1 (5 bases). This CDR3 has 14 residues. The V gene's germline CDR1 is SEHNR and CDR2 FQNEAQ (reference sequence). The V end was cut by 6 bases, the J end by 9 bases, with 18 bases between. DNA for the CDR3: TGTGCCAGCAGTTCTCCGAGGGGCCGAAGCACCATATATTTT. It translates to CASSSPRGRSTIYF.

The genes are TRBV7-9 and TRBJ2-5, with a tentative D call TRBD2 (6 bases). CDR1 SEHNR and CDR2 FQNEAQ come from the germline V gene (reference sequence). This CDR3 spans 16 amino acids. V lost 2 bases and J lost 2, with 15 bases in between. The CDR3 here is CASSLLWRGEQETQYF. CDR3 DNA: TGTGCCAGCAGCTTACTGTGGCGGGGAGAGCAAGAGACCCAGTACTTC.

The rearrangement links TRBV7-9 to TRBJ2-7; no reliable D call. There are 16 residues in the CDR3. Trimming removed 2 bases at V and 1 base at J, with 15 bases between. From germline, CDR1 is SEHNR and CDR2 FQNEAQ (reference sequence). In DNA form, the CDR3 reads TGTGCCAGCAGCTTAAAAGGCGCCAGAGATTCCTACGAGCAGTACGTC. Its translation: CASSLKGARDSYEQYV.

At least ten counts were recorded for this clonotype. The chain employs TRBV7-9 and TRBJ1-1; no clear D. Germline V CDR1 and CDR2: SEHNR, FQNEAQ (reference sequence). This CDR3 has 16 residues. Between the trimmed V and J ends, which lost 2 bases and 0 bases, there was a span of 13 bases. Written as DNA, the CDR3 is TGTGCCAGCAGCTTAAATGGTCAATACATGAACACTGAAGCTTTCTTT. This translates into CASSLNGQYMNTEAFF.

This clonotype was seen a handful of times. The chain is built from TRBV6-1 and TRBJ2-7; 8 nucleotides align to TRBD1. The germline V gene encodes CDR1 MNHNS and CDR2 SASEGT. The length of the CDR3 is 13 residues. Trimming took 5 bases from V and 6 from J; bases not matched to a gene: 6. This chain's CDR3 is CASSPDRVAEQYF. CDR3 nucleotides: TGTGCCAGCAGTCCGGACAGGGTCGCCGAGCAGTACTTC.

Turning to this clonotype: A read error may explain this, as a much larger clone is one base away. The rearrangement links TRBV9 to TRBJ2-1; 9 bases match TRBD2. CDR3 length: 14 amino acids. In germline, CDR1 is SGDLS, CDR2 YYNGEE. V shed 4 bases and J 5 bases; nucleotides not matched to a gene: 4. CDR3 bases: TGTGCCAGCAGCTCTAGCGGGGCGGACAATGAGCAGTTCTTC. It translates to CASSSSGADNEQFF.

The sample holds many counts of this clonotype. The DNA of the CDR3 is TGTGCCAGCAGCTGGGGACAGACACCCTACGAGCAGTACGTC. Translating gives CASSWGQTPYEQYV. The V call is TRBV7-9, the J call TRBJ2-7; TRBD1 matches 7 bases. The CDR3 spans 14 residues. Germline V gene data show CDR1 as SEHNR and CDR2 as FQNEAQ (reference sequence). The V segment lost 4 bases and the J segment 2 bases; nucleotides outside the gene matches: 5.

The chain couples TRBV6-4 to TRBJ2-3; 10 nucleotides agree with TRBD2. V lost 5 bases and J lost 0; bases outside the gene matches: 8. CDR3 length equals 17 residues. The germline V gene has CDR1 MRHNA and CDR2 SNTAGT. The DNA of the CDR3 is TGTGCCAGCAGTAAACGGACTAGCGGCTCTAGCACAGATACGCAGTATTTT. Translated: CASSKRTSGSSTDTQYF.

The CDR3 DNA is TGTGCCAGCAGCCCTCGGACAGGTGGACCCTACAATGAGCAGTTCTTC. Its protein is CASSPRTGGPYNEQFF. The J gene is TRBJ2-1, the V gene TRBV7-6, with 7 bases fitting TRBD1. In germline, CDR1 is SGHVS, CDR2 FNYEAQ. The ends lost 5 bases at V and 2 bases at J; junction bases unmatched: 9. The CDR3 runs to 16 residues.